Below are 18 T cell receptor beta chains sequenced from a single sample in a study of prognosis after radiotherapy for stage I lung cancer. Two rounds of multiplex PCR amplified TCR beta CDR3 from genomic DNA. Used in first-round PCR were primers specific to each TRBV and TRBJ gene. TCRdb recomputed calls from the multiplex PCR reads with MiXCR, one row per CDR3 protein. The repertoire holds about 34,000 distinct CDR3 sequences, with less than 40% as singletons. The sample in question was PBMCs, obtained before or after stereotactic body radiation therapy (not recorded which). The receptors stem from a donor aged 50 or older with non-small cell lung cancer.

A note on this clonotype: Since a far larger clone is one base different, this is likely a read error. The chain joins TRBV6-2 or TRBV6-3 to TRBJ2-1, with D unresolved. V was cut by 5 bases and J by 5 bases, with 10 bases left in between. Germline V lookup: CDR1 MNHEY, CDR2 SVGEGT. The CDR3 spans 13 residues. In nucleotides, the CDR3 is TGTGCCAGCAGTATGCAGCTGGACAATGAGCAGTTCTTC. The encoded protein is CASSMQLDNEQFF.

This clonotype was seen many times. The chain links TRBV4-2 to TRBJ1-2; D not resolved. The CDR3 contains 15 residues. Germline CDR1 and CDR2: LGHNA and YNFKEQ. V was trimmed by 1 base and J by 4 bases, leaving 13 bases between them. In DNA, the CDR3 is TGTGCCAGCAGCCAAGGGGGAACAGAGCCCTATGGCTACACCTTC. Translating it yields CASSQGGTEPYGYTF.

A remark on this clonotype: A far larger clone is a single base away, which makes a read error likely. This chain connects TRBV6-5 to TRBJ1-5; TRBD1 might be the D (5 bases). The CDR3 is 15 residues long. CDR1 is MNHEY, CDR2 SVGAGI, per germline. The ends were cut back, 7 bases at V and 7 bases at J, with 20 bases in the middle. The DNA for the CDR3 is TGTGCCAGCACCCCCGGGACCTTTAGTCTACAGCCCCAGCATTTT. It is translated as CASTPGTFSLQPQHF.

This clonotype was observed many times. This sequence joins TRBV12-5 and TRBJ2-5, with D maybe TRBD2 (6 bases). The ends were cut back, 7 bases at V and 4 bases at J, with 10 bases in the middle. CDR3 length equals 12 residues. CDR1 is LGHNT, CDR2 FRNRAP, per germline. In DNA, the CDR3 is TGTGCTAGTGCTGCGGAGGGAGAGACCCAGTACTTC. It translates to CASAAEGETQYF.

V gene TRBV25-1 combines with J gene TRBJ1-2; possible D gene TRBD1, 5 bases. The CDR3 runs to 13 residues. Germline CDR1 MGHDK, CDR2 SYGVNS. Trimming stripped 8 bases from V and 5 bases from J, with 15 bases between. The CDR3 DNA reads as TGTGCCAGCTCCGGGGGTTTTTGGTATGGCTACACCTTC. Residues: CASSGGFWYGYTF.

This clonotype was counted many times. J is TRBJ2-2 and V is TRBV6-1; TRBD1 matches 7 bases. Losses at the gene ends were 7 bases for V and 3 bases for J; bases not matched to a gene: 8. CDR3 length: 15 amino acids. Germline CDR1 and CDR2: MNHNS and SASEGT. CDR3 sequence: CASNRDSADTGELFF. CDR3 bases: TGTGCCAGCAACCGGGACAGCGCGGACACCGGGGAGCTGTTTTTT.

V usage is TRBV25-1 and J usage is TRBJ2-1; a possible D gene is TRBD2 (6 bases). V lost 7 bases, J lost 7 bases, and 26 bases lay in between. CDR3 length: 17 amino acids. In germline, CDR1 is MGHDK, CDR2 SYGVNS. The CDR3 region is CASIHHWVFIRENEQFF. The CDR3 DNA sequence: TGTGCCAGCATCCATCATTGGGTCTTTATCCGGGAGAATGAGCAGTTCTTC.

The chain combines TRBV20-1 with TRBJ1-6; the D gene is possibly TRBD1 (6 bases). CDR3 size: 15 residues. Germline V CDR1 and CDR2: DFQATT, SNEGSKA (reference sequence). V lost 3 bases, J lost 5 bases, and 14 bases lay in between. DNA of the CDR3: TGCAGTGCTAGGGGCCGGCAGGGGAATAATTCACCCCTCCACTTT. This translates into CSARGRQGNNSPLHF.

To note about this clonotype: Its ends do not fully match the called genes, so a read error is possible. The CDR3 protein is CASRKQGIDNHPQHF. CDR3 nucleotide sequence: TGTGCCAGCCGGAAGCAGGGTATAGACAATCATCCCCAGCATTTT. J is TRBJ1-5 and V is TRBV6-2 or TRBV6-3; D is possibly TRBD1 (5 bases). The germline V gene has CDR1 MNHEY and CDR2 SVGEGT. The CDR3 runs to 15 residues.

In regard to this clonotype: A far larger clone is a single base away, which makes a read error likely. The chain couples TRBV6-9 to TRBJ2-2; 7 nucleotides agree with TRBD2. The CDR3 consists of 18 residues. V trimming: 5 bases; J trimming: 6 bases; junction bases outside the gene matches: 18. Per the germline V gene, CDR1 is MNHGY and CDR2 is SVAAGI. As DNA, the CDR3 is TGTGCCAGCAGTGACCTTAGCGTGGGGGGGTTTAGGCCCGGGGAGCTGTTTTTT. Its translation: CASSDLSVGGFRPGELFF.

This clonotype was seen at least ten times. This chain connects TRBV15 to TRBJ2-1, with D unresolved. Trimming pared 6 bases from V and 0 bases from J, leaving 15 bases between. The germline CDR1 and CDR2 sequences are LNHNV and YYDKDF (reference sequence). This CDR3 comprises 16 residues. CDR3 nucleotides: TGTGCCACCAGAGCCGCGGCCATGAGCTCCTACAATGAGCAGTTCTTC. It yields the protein CATRAAAMSSYNEQFF.

The CDR3 DNA reads as TGCAGTGCTAGTTCGGAGTTCTACGAGCAGTACTTC. Encoded protein: CSASSEFYEQYF. The chain has TRBV20-1 and TRBJ2-7; no firm D call. Per the germline V gene, CDR1 is DFQATT and CDR2 is SNEGSKA (reference sequence). Trimming shortened V by 3 bases and J by 3 bases, and 9 bases separated the two germline ends. The CDR3 length is 12 residues.

This clonotype came up many times. The gene calls are TRBV28 and TRBJ1-5; D is undetermined. There are 14 residues in the CDR3. V gave up 2 bases and J gave up 4 bases, with 9 bases separating them. CDR1 and CDR2 from the germline V gene are MDHEN and SYDVKM. The CDR3 here is CASSLTQTNQPQHF. The CDR3, as DNA: TGTGCCAGCAGTTTAACACAGACTAATCAGCCCCAGCATTTT.

This clonotype was counted many times. The chain is built from TRBV7-3 and TRBJ2-2, with D possibly being TRBD1 (6 bases). This CDR3 has 14 amino acids. The V gene's germline CDR1 is SGHTA and CDR2 FQGTGA. The V end lost 5 bases, the J end lost 2 bases, and 9 bases lay between the germline ends. CDR3 in amino acids: CASSPGTNTGELFF. DNA of the CDR3: TGTGCCAGCAGCCCCGGGACAAACACCGGGGAGCTGTTTTTT.

Concerning this clonotype itself: A far larger clone is just one base off, so this is likely a read error. V is TRBV6-4 and J is TRBJ1-2; D ambiguous. The CDR3 has 14 amino acids. CDR1 MRHNA and CDR2 SNTAGT come from the germline V gene. CDR3 nucleotides: TGTTCCAGTTCCGCCACCGGGAGGCCGGCGGGCTACACCTTC. It encodes CSSSATGRPAGYTF.

The sample holds one count of this clonotype. The J gene is TRBJ1-2, the V gene TRBV28; the D is unclear. Trimming shortened V by 4 bases and J by 10 bases, and 22 bases separated the two germline ends. CDR3 length: 15 residues. CDR1 and CDR2 from the germline V gene are MDHEN and SYDVKM. The CDR3 sequence is CASSSSWTENYFYTF. Here the CDR3 DNA reads TGTGCCAGCAGTTCATCATGGACTGAAAACTATTTCTACACCTTC.

This clonotype was seen repeatedly, ten times or more. The chain carries TRBV12-3 or TRBV12-4 and TRBJ2-5, with D possibly called TRBD1 or TRBD2 (5 bases each). The CDR3 loop spans 14 amino acids. Trimming removed 1 base at V and 1 base at J, with 7 bases between. CDR3 region: CASSLERGQETQYF. CDR3 nucleotides: TGTGCCAGCAGTTTAGAGAGGGGCCAAGAGACCCAGTACTTC.

Only a few counts were recorded for this clonotype. The rearrangement uses TRBV29-1 and TRBJ2-3; TRBD1 agrees at 8 bases. The CDR3 loop spans 15 amino acids. V dropped 4 bases and J dropped 7; count of bases not matched to a gene: 13. The V gene's germline CDR1 is SQVTM and CDR2 ANQGSEA. DNA for the CDR3: TGCAGCGTTGGATCGACAGGGGAGCCGACGAATACGCAGTATTTT. Its translation is CSVGSTGEPTNTQYF.